This T cell receptor beta chain was captured by sequencing in a study of cytomegalovirus exposure and HLA in healthy donors (dated by TCRdb to 2015 to 2018). Some background on the complete study: An earlier analysis of around 600 of the donors reported about 250 Gb of sequence data and 100 million to 140 million unique TCR beta sequences from some 180 million T cells. Roughly 300 gigabases of sequencing data and roughly 90 million unique TCR sequences were included in an early release covering roughly 700 HLA-typed donors. The genetic ancestry cluster associated with self-reported Caucasian donors included 70% to 85% of the 300 to 450 genotyped donors. The study aimed to test whether cataloging public T cell receptors could reveal signatures of past pathogen exposure. The study profiled the T cell repertoires of approximately 700 subjects by immunosequencing and related them to cytomegalovirus serostatus. A separate validation cohort of 100 to 150 different subjects was used in addition to the roughly 700-subject first cohort. To predict cytomegalovirus infection status, the study brought together high-throughput TCR immunosequencing, statistical association of individual TCRs with disease status, and machine learning. A later analysis re-analyzed previously published TCR beta repertoires from 650 to 800 donors and added high-resolution HLA genotyping to study TCR occurrence patterns. The later analysis used no new phenotypic data to find candidate immune exposures, relying instead on TCR beta sequences and their occurrence across donors. To decide whether each TCR beta V gene segment behaved as functional or pseudogenic, an earlier analysis of fewer than 750 of the donors relied on high-throughput TCR beta sequencing. Alongside the repertoire data, information on donor age, sex, ethnicity and CMV serostatus was compiled. A later genetic analysis took genome-wide SNP genotypes for about three fifths of the 666 donors and used that subset as a discovery cohort. Every repertoire in the discovery cohort had been generated on one and the same sequencing platform. Both class I and class II loci were covered by HLA typing, at four-digit resolution. The number of typed donors differed by locus: about 620-640 for A, B, C, DRB1 and DQB1; approximately 520 for DQA1; some 610 for DPA1; and 450 to 480 for DPB1. A few DR-DQ haplotypes were handled as single units for association and clustering because linkage in the cohort was strong. Among about 370 genotyped donors of the cohort, an average of roughly 230,000 unique TCR beta nucleotide sequences was sequenced per donor, of which roughly 18% were non-productive. General conclusions and limits of the study: Because counts were too low, fewer than 20 rarely observed V segments, including chromosome 9 orphons, were excluded from the earlier analysis of about 500 of the donors. The authors suggested that the approach could potentially be extended to other disease states and immunological phenotypes. Assigning TCR associations to individual alleles was difficult when HLA alleles, especially DR and DQ, strongly co-occurred. A later genetic analysis reported fewer N-insertions in productive TCRs among donors in an Asian-associated ancestry cluster than the approximately 670-donor mean. Because the 87-base-pair reads could not distinguish some IMGT-functional V segments, including TRBV6-2 and TRBV6-3, those segments were excluded. In this cohort, only TCR beta chains were sequenced, and detectable features were limited by the absence of alpha or paired-chain data. Across donors, most TCR sequences were observed very rarely, whereas some public TCRs were present in many individuals. In a later analysis, the rate of TCR association differed among HLA loci, with DRB1 alleles having the most associated TCRs and HLA-C alleles having the fewest. In an earlier analysis of some 640 of the donors, most TCR beta V segments were observed in productive rearrangements about 87% or about 30% of the time, broadly matching IMGT annotations. Because HLA typing was missing for some donors at each locus, association tests included only the typed subset. For the cohort, immune exposure information was limited to CMV serostatus. A further reported finding was that TCR beta sequences accurately predicted the HLA-A and HLA-B alleles for most subjects in the first cohort. A cluster of highly shared sequence variants was judged likely to represent a technical artifact of the sequencing pipeline. The study gave a list of some 150 TCR beta chains associated with cytomegalovirus. Several of the top co-occurrence clusters appeared to be linked to parvovirus B19, influenza, CMV and Epstein-Barr virus, according to a later analysis. Roughly uniform sequencing depth across donors was assumed in presence/absence analyses, although this assumption may not hold. The classifier was reported to diagnose cytomegalovirus status with high specificity and sensitivity in both the original and validation cohorts. At a false discovery rate of 0.05, a later analysis linked around 17,000 TCR beta sequences to specific HLA alleles. In a later analysis, most CMV-associated TCR beta chains were found to appear HLA-restricted, with HLA associations seemingly driven largely by CMV exposure. Linkage disequilibrium might explain the correlated functional status among segregating V segments, but an unknown experimental factor could not be ruled out. In vitro tests confirmed that three of the cytomegalovirus-associated TCR beta chains recognize cytomegalovirus antigens. An association between a missense DCLRE1C variant and V-gene and J-gene trimming of TCR beta chains was found in a later genetic analysis and replicated in an independent cohort. Compared with equally common non-associated chains, HLA-associated TCR beta chains in a later analysis were more clonally expanded and had lower generation probabilities.

The library came from the immunoSEQ multiplex PCR assay. For the multiplex PCR, a mixture combining 60 forward primers for TCR Vbeta segments and 13 reverse primers for TCR Jbeta segments was used. The CDR3 region of rearranged TCR beta genes was amplified from genomic DNA with a multiplex PCR assay. Amplified TCR beta libraries were sequenced as 87-base-pair reads on the Illumina HiSeq System. The paper's data handling went like this. A later analysis counted tens of millions of unique TCR beta chains across the 600 to 850 repertoires, and some 11 million of these chains were shared by at least two donors. Raw reads were error-corrected and collapsed into unique sequences by a nearest-neighbor algorithm in which closely related sequences were merged to remove PCR and sequencing errors. V, D and J gene segments were assigned by aligning CDR3 sequences to IMGT reference sequences. For a sequence to be retained, a match of at least six nucleotides to both a V gene segment and a J gene segment was required. A rearrangement was called productive if the CDR3 had no stop codons and remained in frame with V and J, and every other rearrangement was called non-productive. Following IMGT convention, CDR3 was defined as the stretch from the second conserved V-encoded cysteine to the conserved J-encoded phenylalanine. Sequences without an unambiguous match to a single V gene segment were excluded from the earlier analysis of about 600 of the donors. An earlier analysis of almost 600 of the donors classified V segments as functional when productive rearrangements were above 56.7% and as segregating when the standard deviation between donors was above 5%. A statistical classification framework was developed to diagnose cytomegalovirus status using the catalog of TCR beta chain sequences. In a later analysis, V and J genes were assigned by comparing TCR nucleotide sequences against IMGT/GENE-DB human TR gene sequences. In a later analysis, CDR3 sequences and most-parsimonious VDJ recombination scenarios were assigned using the TCRdist pipeline. A later analysis defined each TCR beta chain by its CDR3 amino acid sequence plus V-gene family, and excluded reads lacking a unique V-gene family. As a way to deal with suspected cross-contamination and a sequencing artifact, a later analysis dropped 640 or so nucleotide sequences that were highly shared and had low generation probability. In a later analysis, a clonal expansion index was calculated for each public chain from normalized within-repertoire ranks of inferred template counts. In a later analysis, generation probabilities were computed with a VDJ recombination model fitted to out-of-frame rearrangements, and the resulting probabilities were checked against IGoR. Hypergeometric tests were used in a later analysis to score TCR-TCR, TCR-HLA and TCR-CMV co-occurrence, with a repertoire-size bias correction applied to the TCR pairs. To estimate false discovery rates, a later analysis permuted the HLA or CMV assignments 20 times. A later analysis grouped co-occurring TCRs with DBSCAN, adding TCRdist sequence similarity when clustering within HLA-allele-positive subsets. For co-occurrence clustering, repertoires with fewer than 30,000 or more than 120,000 public chains were excluded, along with roughly 5 repertoires with anomalous nucleotide sharing. This is the immuneACCESS table as TCRdb keeps it, with only in-frame sequences that have V and J called. A part of the clones is gone; compared with another copy, unresolved V genes explain less than half, and the rest is unexplained. V, J and clone size were drawn from that table, and D and trimming were deduced from the DNA. The table held for this sample gives about 58,000 clones. Approximately 2% of the sample is in the top ten clones.

The cohort comprised 550 to 700 healthy bone marrow donors. At the time of sampling, all cohort members were nominally healthy, though unrecorded immune exposures were likely present. The donor tested CMV seronegative and was one of the 352 seronegative cohort members. A peripheral blood sample was provided by each donor, and peripheral blood mononuclear cells were used for TCR beta sequencing. The Qiagen DNeasy Blood Extraction Kit was used to extract genomic DNA from the blood cell samples. Measured from the cysteine to the phenylalanine, the CDR3 is 10 residues long. CDR3 DNA only is kept here, 30 bases in frame from base 1. V loses 9 bases of germline sequence and J loses 6 bases, and the interval between the two ends is 5 bases. CDR1 is given as MDHEN and CDR2 as SYDVKM, both from the germline V gene. Turning to this clone: The clone's antigen remains unknown.

Sequences were obtained from PBMCs. The TCR sequence derives from a woman younger than 30 in good health and CMV-seronegative. This chain is built from TRBV28 and TRBJ2-2; the D gene is unclear. The DNA sequence is given as TGTGCCAGTACACCCGGGGAGCTGTTTTTT. Its translation is CASTPGELFF.